The source of this TCR beta chain is a study of tumor and adjacent non-tumor tissue in lung cancer. Findings of the study overall: Tumor tissue had significantly higher TCR diversity than normal lung.

RNA was extracted from bulk tissue without any cell sorting. TCRbeta libraries were built with three rounds of nested PCR, modified from ARM-PCR. Via MiXCR, TCRdb re-called the multiplex PCR reads, giving one row per CDR3 protein. The repertoire holds approximately 75,000 distinct CDR3 sequences, 60% to 80% seen once, with about an eighth in the top ten. Note on this clonotype: Its target is unknown. The CDR3 ends on some other residue instead of the conserved phenylalanine or tryptophan, so this is likely a read error. The DNA is left out, because the CDR3 cannot be placed on it with certainty; the CDR3 is given as TCRdb lists it.

This TCR was sampled from a woman between 50 and 59 years old with non-small cell lung cancer. What was sequenced was lung tumor tissue.

The CDR3 here is CASSYETGGRGAFS. The genes are TRBV6-2 or TRBV6-3 and TRBJ2-1; the D call in the table, TRBD1, was not verified against the DNA. Inclusive of both ends, the CDR3 amounts to 14 amino acids. Germline loops: CDR1 MNHEY, CDR2 SVGEGT.